Detailed here is one T cell receptor (beta chain). The antigen is unknown. The PCR ran on 60 Vbeta and 13 Jbeta primers. The data were produced by immunoSEQ multiplex PCR, yet TCRdb's version contains in-frame clones alone and is incomplete. The sample table sets out about 77,000 clones. CDR1 and CDR2 from the germline V gene are SGDLS and YYNGEE. V shed 3 bases, J shed 0 bases, and the junction held 4 bases outside the gene matches. This CDR3 is built from 15 residues. This record comes from a study of cytomegalovirus exposure and HLA in healthy donors. Study-level results: Reportedly, TCR beta sequences accurately predicted HLA-A and HLA-B alleles in most subjects. The authors later found HLA-associated TCR beta chains more clonally expanded than equally common others. Across donors, sequencing depth was assumed by presence/absence analyses to be roughly uniform.

Source material: PBMCs. V usage is TRBV9 and J usage is TRBJ2-3; TRBD2 matches at 7 bases. The sequence was collected from a man over 45 in good health and CMV-seropositive. CDR3 residues: CASSALAASTDTQYF. The CDR3 DNA sequence: TGTGCCAGCAGCGCCCTAGCGGCCAGCACAGATACGCAGTATTTT.